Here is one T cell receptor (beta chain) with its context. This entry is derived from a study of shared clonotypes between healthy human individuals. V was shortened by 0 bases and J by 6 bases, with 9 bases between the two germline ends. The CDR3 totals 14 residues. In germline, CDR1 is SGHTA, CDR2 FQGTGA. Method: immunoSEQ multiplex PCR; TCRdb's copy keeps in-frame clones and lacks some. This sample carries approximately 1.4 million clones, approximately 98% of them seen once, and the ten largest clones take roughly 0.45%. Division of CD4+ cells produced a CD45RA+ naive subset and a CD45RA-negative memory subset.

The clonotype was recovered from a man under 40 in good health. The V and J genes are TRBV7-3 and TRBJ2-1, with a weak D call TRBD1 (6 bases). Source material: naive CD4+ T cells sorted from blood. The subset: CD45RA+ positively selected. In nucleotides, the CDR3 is TGTGCCAGCAGCTTAACGGGGGCAAGCAATGAGCAGTTCTTC. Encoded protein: CASSLTGASNEQFF.